Listed below are T cell receptor beta chains from one sample, sequenced in a study of cytotoxic CD8 clonotypes in ibrutinib-treated CLL. Here immunoSEQ multiplex PCR was the method, and the copy in TCRdb shows in-frame clones only, minus some. The data contain fewer than 200,000 clones, under 85% of them singletons. Specimen: PBMCs, collected after 24 months of ibrutinib treatment. The source is a human donor with chronic lymphocytic leukemia. Each CDR3 is given with its conserved first and last residue. The D gene is left open where the match is weak. Clone size is given for some rows only: seen once, a few or many times, or a class if the clone is expanded.

d_call j_call clone_size v_call cdr3_aa cdr3_nt
NA TRBJ1-5 many TRBV7-8 CASSLYYGNQPQHF TGTGCCAGCAGCTTATACTACGGCAATCAGCCCCAGCATTTT
NA TRBJ1-4 NA TRBV6-6 CASSSFSLGQEKLFF TGTGCCAGCAGTTCGTTTTCACTGGGGCAAGAAAAACTGTTTTTT
NA TRBJ1-1 few TRBV7-8 CASSSPDRSRTEAFF TGTGCCAGCAGCTCACCCGACAGGAGCAGAACTGAAGCTTTCTTT
TRBD2 TRBJ2-1 NA TRBV7-9 CASSLVPGLVNEQFF TGTGCCAGCAGCTTAGTCCCGGGACTAGTCAATGAGCAGTTCTTC
TRBD1 TRBJ1-2 NA TRBV7-3 CASSLGQNYGYTF TGTGCCAGCAGCTTGGGACAGAACTATGGCTACACCTTC
NA TRBJ1-3 NA TRBV7-9 CASSLGIERNTIYF TGTGCCAGCAGCTTGGGTATCGAGAGAAACACCATATATTTT
NA TRBJ2-3 NA TRBV5-4 CASSLALGDTQYF TGTGCCAGCAGCTTGGCACTAGGGGATACGCAGTATTTT
NA TRBJ1-5 NA TRBV7-2 CASSLRGGSGNQPQHF TGTGCCAGCAGCTTGCGGGGCGGGAGTGGCAATCAGCCCCAGCATTTT
TRBD1 TRBJ1-4 NA TRBV5-1 CASTSGQGREKLFF TGCGCCAGCACCTCGGGACAGGGTCGCGAAAAACTGTTTTTT
TRBD2 TRBJ2-1 NA TRBV19 CASSYVPLAANEQFF TGTGCCAGTAGTTACGTACCACTAGCGGCCAATGAGCAGTTCTTC
NA TRBJ1-2 once TRBV29-1 CSVVLRGDNYGYTF TGCAGCGTTGTGCTCCGGGGTGACAACTATGGCTACACCTTC
NA TRBJ1-3 NA TRBV2 CASIMYENTIYF TGTGCCAGCATCATGTATGAGAACACCATATATTTT
TRBD1 TRBJ1-2 NA TRBV2 CASRGTGSGDYGYTF TGTGCCAGCAGGGGGACAGGGAGTGGTGACTATGGCTACACCTTC
NA TRBJ1-1 NA TRBV7-9 CASSLVAGLTEAFF TGTGCCAGCAGCTTAGTAGCAGGACTTACTGAAGCTTTCTTT
TRBD1 TRBJ1-1 NA TRBV18 CASSLSDRGRLRNTEAFF TGTGCCAGCTCACTCTCGGACAGGGGGCGGCTCAGGAACACTGAAGCTTTCTTT
NA TRBJ1-2 NA TRBV4-2 CASSQEADIFNYGYTF TGTGCCAGCAGCCAAGAAGCAGATATTTTTAACTATGGCTACACCTTC
TRBD2 TRBJ2-2 NA TRBV5-1 CASSSNIAGGRTGELFF TGCGCCAGCAGCTCAAATATAGCGGGAGGGAGGACCGGGGAGCTGTTTTTT
NA TRBJ1-1 once TRBV7-2 CAIRIGVTGNTEAFF TGTGCCATCCGGATTGGGGTTACGGGGAACACTGAAGCTTTCTTT
TRBD1 TRBJ1-5 NA TRBV12-5 CASGLTPWQGDQPQHF TGTGCTAGTGGTTTGACCCCCTGGCAGGGGGATCAGCCCCAGCATTTT
TRBD1 TRBJ1-5 once TRBV5-6 CASSDRGTNQPQHF TGTGCCAGCAGCGACAGGGGGACCAATCAGCCCCAGCATTTT
TRBD2 TRBJ2-1 NA TRBV7-2 CASSLTLTSVNEQFF TGTGCCAGCAGCTTAACGTTAACTAGCGTCAATGAGCAGTTCTTC
TRBD1 TRBJ1-1 few TRBV30 CAWARTGITEAFF TGTGCCTGGGCACGGACAGGGATTACTGAAGCTTTCTTT
TRBD1 TRBJ1-2 NA TRBV6-5 CASSQWTGGGDGYTF TGTGCCAGCAGCCAGTGGACAGGGGGCGGGGATGGCTACACCTTC
NA TRBJ1-4 few TRBV11-2 CASSSRDRSAKLFF TGTGCCAGCAGCTCCAGGGACCGATCGGCGAAACTGTTTTTT
TRBD2 TRBJ2-7 NA TRBV4-3 CASSRGGGDLTYEQYF TGCGCCAGCAGCCGGGGGGGAGGGGATCTAACCTACGAGCAGTACTTC
TRBD1 TRBJ1-4 NA TRBV19 CASIPRTGNLEKLFF TGTGCCAGTATCCCCCGGACAGGGAACCTTGAAAAACTGTTTTTT
TRBD1 TRBJ1-2 NA TRBV30 CAWSAGQGFGYTF TGTGCCTGGAGCGCGGGACAGGGGTTCGGCTACACCTTC
TRBD2 TRBJ2-1 NA TRBV19 CATEAGGGYNEQFF TGTGCCACTGAAGCGGGAGGCGGGTACAATGAGCAGTTCTTC
TRBD1 TRBJ2-7 NA TRBV28 CASSPQGAATYEQYF TGTGCCAGCAGCCCACAGGGGGCGGCCACCTACGAGCAGTACTTC
TRBD1 TRBJ2-2 NA TRBV27 CASSLDRGTGELFF TGTGCCAGCAGTTTAGACAGGGGTACCGGGGAGCTGTTTTTT
TRBD2 TRBJ2-3 NA TRBV6-5 CASSYSGTSRDTQYF TGTGCCAGCAGTTACTCCGGGACTAGCCGTGATACGCAGTATTTT